Listed below are T cell receptor beta chains from one sample, sequenced in a study of vaccination and CD4 T cells after COVID-19. No cognate antigen is known for these TCRs. TCRdb re-analysed the PCR reads in MiXCR, keeping a single row per CDR3 protein. The sample includes 20,000 to 25,000 distinct CDR3 sequences, around 49% of them seen just once. Sequencing was done on a sample of CD4+ T cells from blood, cultured in vitro. The receptor source for this set is a human donor who had recovered from COVID-19. Each CDR3 is given with its conserved first and last residue. Fields, in order: J gene, clone size, D gene, V gene, CDR3 protein, CDR3 DNA. D genes are given only for firm matches. The size of a clone is reported for some rows only, either as once, few or many, or as a class for expanded clones.

TRBJ1-1 - - TRBV6-5 CASSSGTRVETEAFF TGTGCCAGCAGTTCCGGGACCCGGGTGGAGACTGAAGCTTTCTTT
TRBJ1-5 - - TRBV7-9 CASSHDMWSGGPQPQHF TGTGCCAGCAGCCATGACATGTGGTCGGGTGGACCGCAGCCCCAGCATTTT
TRBJ2-3 once TRBD1 TRBV5-1 CASSVSGGLGTDTQYF TGCGCCAGCAGCGTTTCAGGGGGTCTCGGCACAGATACGCAGTATTTT
TRBJ1-5 - - TRBV6-5 CASSSRRSLGQPQHF TGTGCCAGCAGTTCTCGACGTTCCCTAGGGCAGCCCCAGCATTTT
TRBJ2-3 - - TRBV7-3 CASSLLGGAKADTQYF TGTGCCAGCAGCTTACTCGGCGGGGCCAAGGCGGATACGCAGTATTTT
TRBJ1-2 - - TRBV10-3 CAIRPGSSYGYTF TGTGCCATCAGGCCGGGGTCGTCCTATGGCTACACCTTC
TRBJ2-5 - - TRBV11-1 CASSFMMGQETQYF TGTGCCAGCAGCTTTATGATGGGTCAAGAGACCCAGTACTTC
TRBJ2-2 - TRBD1 TRBV4-3 CASSQTGVNTGELFF TGCGCCAGCAGCCAAACAGGGGTGAACACCGGGGAGCTGTTTTTT
TRBJ2-7 - - TRBV6-1 CASSHGPPNYEQYF TGTGCCAGCAGTCACGGCCCCCCAAACTACGAGCAGTACTTC
TRBJ2-5 once TRBD2 TRBV7-9 CASSLGNSGGSETQYF TGCGCCAGCAGCTTGGGAAACAGCGGGGGATCGGAGACCCAGTACTTC
TRBJ1-1 few - TRBV6-1 CASSAGQGLGYTEAFF TGTGCCAGCAGTGCGGGGCAAGGTTTGGGGTACACTGAAGCTTTCTTT
TRBJ2-3 - - TRBV6-1 CASRPVNRDTQYF TGTGCCAGCAGGCCCGTCAACAGGGATACGCAGTATTTT
TRBJ2-5 - TRBD2 TRBV28 CASSLRGGGGEETQYF TGTGCCAGCAGTTTACGGGGGGGTGGAGGGGAAGAGACCCAGTACTTC
TRBJ1-1 - TRBD1 TRBV11-2 CASSGRTGGTFTEAFF TGTGCCAGCAGCGGACGGACAGGGGGGACTTTCACTGAAGCTTTCTTT
TRBJ2-3 - - TRBV12-3/TRBV12-4 CASSYRQRTDTQYF TGTGCCAGCAGTTACCGACAGAGAACAGATACGCAGTATTTT
TRBJ1-1 - - TRBV3-1 CASSQDRRPPEAFF TGTGCCAGCAGCCAAGATCGACGGCCTCCTGAAGCTTTCTTT
TRBJ1-1 - TRBD1 TRBV20-1 CSATRTGHSTMNTEAFF TGCAGTGCTACTAGGACAGGGCACTCAACGATGAACACTGAAGCTTTCTTT
TRBJ1-6 - - TRBV12-3/TRBV12-4 CASGQLRVNSPLHF TGTGCCAGTGGTCAGCTTAGAGTAAATTCACCCCTCCACTTT
TRBJ2-5 few - TRBV20-1 CSATPAVTTGAQYF TGCAGTGCCACCCCCGCGGTCACGACGGGGGCCCAGTACTTC
TRBJ2-5 - - TRBV10-3 CAISETGRLETQYF TGTGCCATCAGTGAGACAGGGCGTCTCGAGACCCAGTACTTC
TRBJ1-2 few - TRBV6-1 CASIKGGDGYTF TGTGCCAGTATAAAGGGGGGCGATGGCTACACCTTC
TRBJ2-3 - TRBD1 TRBV15 CATSRDRGIPDTQYF TGTGCCACCAGCAGGGACAGGGGGATCCCAGATACGCAGTATTTT
TRBJ1-2 once TRBD1 TRBV6-2/TRBV6-3 CASRKTSGTAYGYTF TGTGCCAGCAGAAAGACCTCCGGGACAGCTTATGGCTACACCTTC
TRBJ2-1 - TRBD2 TRBV6-2/TRBV6-3 CASSHERDGEQFF TGTGCCAGCAGTCACGAGCGGGACGGTGAGCAGTTCTTC
TRBJ1-5 - TRBD1 TRBV20-1 CSAVGQGFGNQPQHF TGCAGTGCGGTGGGACAGGGGTTCGGCAATCAGCCCCAGCATTTT
TRBJ2-5 few TRBD1 TRBV7-7 CASSRNRGETQYF TGTGCTAGCAGTCGAAACAGGGGAGAGACCCAGTACTTC
TRBJ2-3 - - TRBV6-5 CASSLRLEEQYF TGTGCCAGCAGTTTGCGGCTGGAGGAACAGTATTTT
TRBJ1-3 few - TRBV6-1 CASSPPRGSGNTIYF TGTGCCAGCAGTCCTCCAAGGGGTTCTGGAAACACCATATATTTT
TRBJ2-2 once TRBD2 TRBV28 CASIGRGLWELFF TGTGCCAGCATAGGGCGGGGGTTATGGGAGTTGTTTTTT
TRBJ1-2 - - TRBV28 CASTTTGYGYTF TGTGCCAGCACCACGACAGGCTATGGCTACACCTTC
TRBJ2-5 few - TRBV20-1 CSAPDPGETQYF TGCAGTGCTCCGGACCCGGGGGAGACCCAGTACTTC
TRBJ2-5 - TRBD2 TRBV19 CASSIPGGNSQETQYF TGTGCCAGTAGTATCCCCGGGGGGAATTCGCAAGAGACCCAGTACTTC
TRBJ2-7 - - TRBV6-1 CASSAGSHYEQYF TGTGCCAGCAGCGCCGGGAGCCACTACGAGCAGTACTTC